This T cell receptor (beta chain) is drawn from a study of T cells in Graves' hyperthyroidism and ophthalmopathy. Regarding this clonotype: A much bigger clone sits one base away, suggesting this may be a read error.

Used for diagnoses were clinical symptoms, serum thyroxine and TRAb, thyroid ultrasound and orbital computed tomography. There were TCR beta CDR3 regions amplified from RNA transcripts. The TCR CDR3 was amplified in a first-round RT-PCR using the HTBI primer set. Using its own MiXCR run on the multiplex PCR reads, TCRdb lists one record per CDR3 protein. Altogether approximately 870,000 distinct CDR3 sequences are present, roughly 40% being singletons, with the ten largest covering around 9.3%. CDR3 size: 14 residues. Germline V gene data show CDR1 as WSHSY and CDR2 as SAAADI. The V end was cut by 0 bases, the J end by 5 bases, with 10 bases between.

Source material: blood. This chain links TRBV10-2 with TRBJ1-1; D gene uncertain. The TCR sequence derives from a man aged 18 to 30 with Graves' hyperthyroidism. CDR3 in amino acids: CASSESREWTEAFF. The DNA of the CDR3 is TGCGCCAGCAGTGAGTCGAGGGAGTGGACTGAAGCTTTCTTT.